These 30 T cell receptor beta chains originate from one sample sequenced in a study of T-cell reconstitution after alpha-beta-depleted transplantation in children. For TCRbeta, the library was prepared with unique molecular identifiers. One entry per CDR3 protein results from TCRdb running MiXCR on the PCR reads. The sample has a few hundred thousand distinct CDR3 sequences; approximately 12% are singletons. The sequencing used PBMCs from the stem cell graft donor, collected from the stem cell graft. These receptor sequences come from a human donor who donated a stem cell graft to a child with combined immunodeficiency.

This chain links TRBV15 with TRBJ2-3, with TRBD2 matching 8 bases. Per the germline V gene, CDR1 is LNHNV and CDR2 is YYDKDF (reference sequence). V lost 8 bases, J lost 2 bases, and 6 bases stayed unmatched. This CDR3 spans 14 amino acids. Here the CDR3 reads CATQREFVTDTQYF. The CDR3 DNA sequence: TGTGCCACCCAGCGGGAGTTCGTCACAGATACGCAGTATTTT.

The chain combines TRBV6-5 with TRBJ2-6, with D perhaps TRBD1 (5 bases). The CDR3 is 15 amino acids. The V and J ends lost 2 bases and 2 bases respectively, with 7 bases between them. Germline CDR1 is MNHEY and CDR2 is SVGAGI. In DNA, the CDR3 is TGTGCCAGCAGTTACGTCAGGGCTGGGGCCAACGTCCTGACTTTC. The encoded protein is CASSYVRAGANVLTF.

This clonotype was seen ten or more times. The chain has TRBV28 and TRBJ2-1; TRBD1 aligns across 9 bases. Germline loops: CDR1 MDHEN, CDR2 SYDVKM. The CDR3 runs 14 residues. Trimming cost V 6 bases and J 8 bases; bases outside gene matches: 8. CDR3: CASRQGQGLYEQFF. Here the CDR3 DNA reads TGTGCCAGCAGGCAAGGACAGGGGCTATATGAGCAGTTCTTC.

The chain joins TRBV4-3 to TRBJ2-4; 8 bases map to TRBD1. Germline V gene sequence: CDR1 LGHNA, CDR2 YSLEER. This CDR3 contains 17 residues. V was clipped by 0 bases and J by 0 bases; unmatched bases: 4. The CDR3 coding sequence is TGCGCCAGCAGCCAAGAGGCAGGGGGCTTAGCCAAAAACATTCAGTACTTC. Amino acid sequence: CASSQEAGGLAKNIQYF.

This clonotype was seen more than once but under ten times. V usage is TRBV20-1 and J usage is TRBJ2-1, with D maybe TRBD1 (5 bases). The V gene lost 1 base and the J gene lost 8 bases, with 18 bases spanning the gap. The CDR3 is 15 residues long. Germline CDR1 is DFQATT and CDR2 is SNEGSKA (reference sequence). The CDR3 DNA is TGCAGTGCTAGAGGCCTGGGGCTTAATATCCATGAGCAGTTCTTC. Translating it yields CSARGLGLNIHEQFF.

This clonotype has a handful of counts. The CDR3 here is CASSYRGPGTGAPSGANVLTF. CDR3 DNA: TGTGCCAGCAGTTACCGAGGTCCCGGGACAGGGGCCCCCTCTGGGGCCAACGTCCTGACTTTC. The V and J genes are TRBV6-2 or TRBV6-3 and TRBJ2-6, with 10 bases that match TRBD1. The CDR3 length is 21 residues. CDR1 is MNHEY, CDR2 SVGEGT, per germline. After removal of 2 bases from V and 0 bases from J, the junction contained 13 bases not matched to a gene.

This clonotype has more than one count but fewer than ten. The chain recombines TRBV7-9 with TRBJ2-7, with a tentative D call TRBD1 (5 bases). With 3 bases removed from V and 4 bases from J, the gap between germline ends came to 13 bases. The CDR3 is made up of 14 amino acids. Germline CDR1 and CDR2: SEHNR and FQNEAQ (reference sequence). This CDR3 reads CASSFSTALYEQYF. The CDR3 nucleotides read TGTGCCAGCAGCTTTTCGACAGCTTTATACGAGCAGTACTTC.

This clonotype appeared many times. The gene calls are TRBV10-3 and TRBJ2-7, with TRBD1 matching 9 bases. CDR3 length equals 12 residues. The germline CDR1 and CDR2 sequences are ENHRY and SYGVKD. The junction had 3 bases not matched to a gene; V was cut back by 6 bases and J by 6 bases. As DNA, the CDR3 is TGTGCCATCAGGGACAGGGGAGGCGAGCAGTACTTC. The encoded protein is CAIRDRGGEQYF.

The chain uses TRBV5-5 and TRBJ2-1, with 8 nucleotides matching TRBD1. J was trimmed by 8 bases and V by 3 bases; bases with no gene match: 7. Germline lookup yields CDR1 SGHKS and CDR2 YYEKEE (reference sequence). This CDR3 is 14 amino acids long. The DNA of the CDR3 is TGTGCCAGCAGCTGGGGACAGGTGAGGGATGAGCAGTTCTTC. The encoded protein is CASSWGQVRDEQFF.

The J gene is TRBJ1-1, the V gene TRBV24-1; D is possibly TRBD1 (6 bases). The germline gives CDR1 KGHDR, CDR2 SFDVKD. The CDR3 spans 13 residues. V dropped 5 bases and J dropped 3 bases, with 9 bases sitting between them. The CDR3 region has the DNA TGTGCCACCAGTGGGGGGCTGGACACTGAAGCTTTCTTT. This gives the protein CATSGGLDTEAFF.

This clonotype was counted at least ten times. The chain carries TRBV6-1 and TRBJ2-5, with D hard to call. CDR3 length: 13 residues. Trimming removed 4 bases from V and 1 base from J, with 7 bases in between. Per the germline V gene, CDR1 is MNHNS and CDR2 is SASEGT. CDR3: CASSVDFQETQYF. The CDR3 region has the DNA TGTGCCAGCAGTGTCGACTTCCAAGAGACCCAGTACTTC.

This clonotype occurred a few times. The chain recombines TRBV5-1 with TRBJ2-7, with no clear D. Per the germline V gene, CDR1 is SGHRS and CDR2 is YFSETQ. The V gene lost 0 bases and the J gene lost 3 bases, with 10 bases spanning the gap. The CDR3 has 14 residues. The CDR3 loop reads CASSLDGLDYEQYF. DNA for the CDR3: TGCGCCAGCAGCTTGGACGGATTGGACTACGAGCAGTACTTC.

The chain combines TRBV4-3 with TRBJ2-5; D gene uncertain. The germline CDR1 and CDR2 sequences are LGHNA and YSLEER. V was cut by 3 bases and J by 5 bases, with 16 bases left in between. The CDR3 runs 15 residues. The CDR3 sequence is CASSQTWTSRETQYF. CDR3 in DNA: TGCGCCAGCAGCCAGACCTGGACGTCCCGGGAGACCCAGTACTTC.

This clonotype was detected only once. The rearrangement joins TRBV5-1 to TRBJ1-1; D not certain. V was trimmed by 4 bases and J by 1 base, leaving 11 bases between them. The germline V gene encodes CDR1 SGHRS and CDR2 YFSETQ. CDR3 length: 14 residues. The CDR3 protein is CASSPDVANTEAFF. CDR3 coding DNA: TGCGCCAGCAGCCCGGATGTGGCGAACACTGAAGCTTTCTTT.

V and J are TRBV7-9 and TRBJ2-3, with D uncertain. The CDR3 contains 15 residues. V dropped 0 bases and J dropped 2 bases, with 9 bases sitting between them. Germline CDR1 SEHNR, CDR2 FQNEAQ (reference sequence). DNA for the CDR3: TGTGCCAGCAGCTTAGCGCTGCTGATCACAGATACGCAGTATTTT. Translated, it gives CASSLALLITDTQYF.

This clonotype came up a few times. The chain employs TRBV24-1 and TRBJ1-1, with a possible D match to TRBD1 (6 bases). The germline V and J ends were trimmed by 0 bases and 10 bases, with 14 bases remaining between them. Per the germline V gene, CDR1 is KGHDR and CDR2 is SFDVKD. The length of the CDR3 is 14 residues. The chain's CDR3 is CATSDLTRLGGAFF. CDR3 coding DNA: TGTGCCACCAGTGATTTGACCAGGTTAGGGGGAGCTTTCTTT.

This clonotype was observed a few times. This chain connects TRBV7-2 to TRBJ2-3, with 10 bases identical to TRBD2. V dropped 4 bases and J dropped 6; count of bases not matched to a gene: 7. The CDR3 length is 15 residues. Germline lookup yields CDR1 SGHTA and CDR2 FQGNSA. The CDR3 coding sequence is TGTGCCAGCAGCTCGCAGCCGGGACTAGCGGATACGCAGTATTTT. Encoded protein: CASSSQPGLADTQYF.

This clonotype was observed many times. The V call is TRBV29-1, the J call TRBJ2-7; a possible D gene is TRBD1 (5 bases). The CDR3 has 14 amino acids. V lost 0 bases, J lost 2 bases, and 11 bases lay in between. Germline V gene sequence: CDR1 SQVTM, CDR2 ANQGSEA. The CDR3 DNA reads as TGCAGCGTTGAAGATCATCAGGGAACCTACGAGCAGTACTTC. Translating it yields CSVEDHQGTYEQYF.

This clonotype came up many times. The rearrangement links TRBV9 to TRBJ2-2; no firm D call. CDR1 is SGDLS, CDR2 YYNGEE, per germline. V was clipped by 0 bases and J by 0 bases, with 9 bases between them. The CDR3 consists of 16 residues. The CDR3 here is CASSVGQDTNTGELFF. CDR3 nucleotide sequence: TGTGCCAGCAGCGTAGGGCAGGATACGAACACCGGGGAGCTGTTTTTT.

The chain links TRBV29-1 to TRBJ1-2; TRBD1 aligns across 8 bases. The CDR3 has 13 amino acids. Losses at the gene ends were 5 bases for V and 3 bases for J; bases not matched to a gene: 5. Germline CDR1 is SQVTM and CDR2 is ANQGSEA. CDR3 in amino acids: CSVTGGSDYGYTF. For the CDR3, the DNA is TGCAGCGTTACAGGGGGATCGGACTATGGCTACACCTTC. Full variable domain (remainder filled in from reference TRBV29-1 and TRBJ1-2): SAVISQKPSRDICQRGTSLTIQCQVDSQVTMMFWYRQQPGQSLTLIATANQGSEATYESGFVIDKFPISRPNLTFSTLTVSNMSPEDSSIYLCSVTGGSDYGYTFGSGTRLTVV.

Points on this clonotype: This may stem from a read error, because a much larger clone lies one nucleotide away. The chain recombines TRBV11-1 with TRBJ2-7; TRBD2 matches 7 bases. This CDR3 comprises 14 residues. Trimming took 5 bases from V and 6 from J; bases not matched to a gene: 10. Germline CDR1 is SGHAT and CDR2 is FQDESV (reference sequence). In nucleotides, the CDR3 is TGTGCCAGCAGCACCGGGATAGGGAGGGCCGAGCAGTACTTC. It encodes CASSTGIGRAEQYF.

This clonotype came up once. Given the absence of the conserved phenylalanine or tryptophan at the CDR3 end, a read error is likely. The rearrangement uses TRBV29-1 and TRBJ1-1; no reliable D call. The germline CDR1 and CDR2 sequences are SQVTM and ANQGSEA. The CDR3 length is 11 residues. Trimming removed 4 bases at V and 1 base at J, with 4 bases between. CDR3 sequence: CSVARNTEAFY. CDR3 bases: TGCAGCGTTGCCAGGAACACTGAAGCTTTCTAT.

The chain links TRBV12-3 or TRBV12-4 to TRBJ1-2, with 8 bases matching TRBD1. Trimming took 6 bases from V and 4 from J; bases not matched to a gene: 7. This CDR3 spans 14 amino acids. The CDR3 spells CASRTPGQGYGYTF. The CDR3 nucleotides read TGTGCCAGCAGAACTCCCGGACAGGGCTATGGCTACACCTTC.

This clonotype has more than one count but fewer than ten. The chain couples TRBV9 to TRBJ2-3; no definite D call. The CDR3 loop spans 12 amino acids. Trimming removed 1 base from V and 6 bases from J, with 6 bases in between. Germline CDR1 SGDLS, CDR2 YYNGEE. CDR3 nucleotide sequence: TGTGCCAGCAGCGTACTCTCCGATACGCAGTATTTT. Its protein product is CASSVLSDTQYF.

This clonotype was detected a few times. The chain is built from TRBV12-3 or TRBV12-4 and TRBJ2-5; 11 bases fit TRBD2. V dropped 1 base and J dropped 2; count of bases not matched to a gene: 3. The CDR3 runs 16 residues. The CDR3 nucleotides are TGTGCCAGCAGTTTAGAGACTAGCGGGACGCAAGAGACCCAGTACTTC. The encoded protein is CASSLETSGTQETQYF.

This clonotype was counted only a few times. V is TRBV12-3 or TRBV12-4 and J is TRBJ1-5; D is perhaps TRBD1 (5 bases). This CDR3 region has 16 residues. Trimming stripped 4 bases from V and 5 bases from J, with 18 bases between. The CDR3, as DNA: TGTGCCAGCAGTTCCGACGGAGACTTGGGGGATCAGCCCCAGCATTTT. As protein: CASSSDGDLGDQPQHF.

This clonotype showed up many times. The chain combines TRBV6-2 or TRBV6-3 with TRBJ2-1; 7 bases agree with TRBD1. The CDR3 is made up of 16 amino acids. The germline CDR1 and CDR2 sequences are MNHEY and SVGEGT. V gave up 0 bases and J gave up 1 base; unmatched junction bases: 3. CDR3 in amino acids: CASSYSRGKSYNEQFF. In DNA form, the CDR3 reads TGTGCCAGCAGTTACTCCAGGGGGAAGTCCTACAATGAGCAGTTCTTC.

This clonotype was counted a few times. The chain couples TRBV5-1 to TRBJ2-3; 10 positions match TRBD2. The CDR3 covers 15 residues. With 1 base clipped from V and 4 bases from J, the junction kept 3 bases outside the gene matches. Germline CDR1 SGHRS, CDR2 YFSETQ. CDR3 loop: CASSLIAGGPDTQYF. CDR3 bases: TGCGCCAGCAGCTTGATAGCGGGGGGTCCAGATACGCAGTATTTT.

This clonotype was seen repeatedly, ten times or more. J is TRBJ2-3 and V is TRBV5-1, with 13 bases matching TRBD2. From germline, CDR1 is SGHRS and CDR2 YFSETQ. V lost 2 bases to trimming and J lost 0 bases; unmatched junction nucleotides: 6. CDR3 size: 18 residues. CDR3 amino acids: CASSFTGTSGTSTDTQYF. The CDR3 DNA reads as TGCGCCAGCAGCTTCACCGGGACTAGCGGGACTAGCACAGATACGCAGTATTTT.

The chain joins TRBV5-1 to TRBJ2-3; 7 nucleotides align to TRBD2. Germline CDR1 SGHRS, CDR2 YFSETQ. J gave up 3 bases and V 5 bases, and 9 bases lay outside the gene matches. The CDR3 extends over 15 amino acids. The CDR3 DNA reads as TGCGCCAGCAGTGGGGGGGACCCGTCGACAGATACGCAGTATTTT. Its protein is CASSGGDPSTDTQYF.